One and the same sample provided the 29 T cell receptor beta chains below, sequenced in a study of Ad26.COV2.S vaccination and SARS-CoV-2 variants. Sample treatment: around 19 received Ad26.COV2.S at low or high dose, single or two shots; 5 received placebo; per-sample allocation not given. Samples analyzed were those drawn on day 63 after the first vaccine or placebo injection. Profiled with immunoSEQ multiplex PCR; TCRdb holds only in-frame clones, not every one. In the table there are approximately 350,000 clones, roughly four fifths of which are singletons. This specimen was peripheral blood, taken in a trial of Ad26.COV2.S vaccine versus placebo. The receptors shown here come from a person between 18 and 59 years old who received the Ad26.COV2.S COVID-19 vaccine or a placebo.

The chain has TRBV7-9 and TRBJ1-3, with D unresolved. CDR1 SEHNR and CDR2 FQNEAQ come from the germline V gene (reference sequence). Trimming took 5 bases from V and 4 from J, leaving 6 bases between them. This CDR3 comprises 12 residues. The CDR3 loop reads CASSPVGNTIYF. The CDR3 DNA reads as TGTGCCAGCAGCCCGGTGGGAAACACCATATATTTT.

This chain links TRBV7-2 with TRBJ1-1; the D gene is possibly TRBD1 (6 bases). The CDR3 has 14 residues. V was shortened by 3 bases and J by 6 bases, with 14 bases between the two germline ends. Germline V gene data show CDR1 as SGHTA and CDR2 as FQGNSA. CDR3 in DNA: TGTGCCAGCAGCTTTTGGGCAGGGGCGGCTGAAGCTTTCTTT. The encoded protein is CASSFWAGAAEAFF.

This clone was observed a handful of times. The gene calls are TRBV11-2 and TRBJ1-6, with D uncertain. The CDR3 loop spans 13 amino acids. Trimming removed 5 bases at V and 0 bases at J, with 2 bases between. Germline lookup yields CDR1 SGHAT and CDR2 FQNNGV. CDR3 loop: CASSLSYNSPLHF. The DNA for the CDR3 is TGTGCCAGCAGCCTCTCCTATAATTCACCCCTCCACTTT. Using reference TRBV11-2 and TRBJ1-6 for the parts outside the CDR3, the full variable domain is EAGVAQSPRYKIIEKRQSVAFWCNPISGHATLYWYQQILGQGPKLLIQFQNNGVVDDSQLPKDRFSAERLKGVDSTLKIQPAKLEDSAVYLCASSLSYNSPLHFGNGTRLTVT.

The CDR3 region is CASSFHNQPQHF. The CDR3, as DNA: TGCGCCAGCAGCTTTCACAATCAGCCCCAGCATTTT. This chain joins TRBV5-1 and TRBJ1-5, with D uncertain. The V gene lost 2 bases and the J gene lost 3 bases, with 3 bases spanning the gap. The CDR3 runs to 12 residues. Germline V gene data show CDR1 as SGHRS and CDR2 as YFSETQ.

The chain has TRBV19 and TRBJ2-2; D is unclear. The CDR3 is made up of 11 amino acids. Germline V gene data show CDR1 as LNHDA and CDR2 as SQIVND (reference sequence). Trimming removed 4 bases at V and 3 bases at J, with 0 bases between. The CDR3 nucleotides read TGTGCCAGTAGTAACACCGGGGAGCTGTTTTTT. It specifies CASSNTGELFF.

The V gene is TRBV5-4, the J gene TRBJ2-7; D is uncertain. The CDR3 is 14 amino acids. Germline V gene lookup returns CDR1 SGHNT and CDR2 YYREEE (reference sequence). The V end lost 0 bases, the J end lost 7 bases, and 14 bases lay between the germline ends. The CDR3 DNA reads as TGTGCCAGCAGCTTGGGACCGAATAGCCCGGAGCAGTACTTC. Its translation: CASSLGPNSPEQYF.

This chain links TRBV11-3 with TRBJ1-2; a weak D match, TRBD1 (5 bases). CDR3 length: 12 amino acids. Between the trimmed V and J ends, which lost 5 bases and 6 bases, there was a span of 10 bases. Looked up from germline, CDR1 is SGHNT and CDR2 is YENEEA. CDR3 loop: CASSLTGDGYTF. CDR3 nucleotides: TGTGCCAGCAGCCTTACAGGAGATGGCTACACCTTC.

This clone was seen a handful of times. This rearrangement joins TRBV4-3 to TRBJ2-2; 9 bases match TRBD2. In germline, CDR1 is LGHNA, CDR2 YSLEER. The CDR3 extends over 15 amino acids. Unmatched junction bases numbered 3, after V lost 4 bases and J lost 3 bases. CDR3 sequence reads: CASSPSGAHTGELFF. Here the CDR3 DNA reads TGCGCCAGCAGCCCTAGCGGGGCGCACACCGGGGAGCTGTTTTTT.

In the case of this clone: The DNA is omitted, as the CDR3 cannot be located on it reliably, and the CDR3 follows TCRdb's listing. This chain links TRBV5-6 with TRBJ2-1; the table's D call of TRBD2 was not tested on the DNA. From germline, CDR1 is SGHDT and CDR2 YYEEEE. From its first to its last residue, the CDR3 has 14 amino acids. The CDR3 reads CASSWALGAGGPFF.

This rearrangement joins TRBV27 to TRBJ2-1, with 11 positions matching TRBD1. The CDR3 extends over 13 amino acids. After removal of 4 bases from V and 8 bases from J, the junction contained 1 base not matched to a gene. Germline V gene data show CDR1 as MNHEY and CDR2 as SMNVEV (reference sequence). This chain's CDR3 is CASSWTGGDEQFF. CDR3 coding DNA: TGTGCCAGCAGTTGGACAGGGGGCGATGAGCAGTTCTTC.

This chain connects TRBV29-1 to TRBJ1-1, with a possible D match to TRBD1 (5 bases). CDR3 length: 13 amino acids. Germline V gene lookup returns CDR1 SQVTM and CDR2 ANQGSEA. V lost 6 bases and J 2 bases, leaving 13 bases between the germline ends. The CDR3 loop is CSVVGRINTEAFF. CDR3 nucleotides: TGCAGCGTGGTGGGACGGATAAACACTGAAGCTTTCTTT.

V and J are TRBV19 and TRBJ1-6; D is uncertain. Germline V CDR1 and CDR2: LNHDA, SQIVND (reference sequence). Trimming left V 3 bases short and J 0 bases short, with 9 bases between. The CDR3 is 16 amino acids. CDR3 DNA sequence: TGTGCCAGTAGTATGTCGGCCAGCTCCTATAATTCACCCCTCCACTTT. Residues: CASSMSASSYNSPLHF. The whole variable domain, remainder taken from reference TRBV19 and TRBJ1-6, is DGGITQSPKYLFRKEGQNVTLSCEQNLNHDAMYWYRQDPGQGLRLIYYSQIVNDFQKGDIAEGYSVSREKKESFPLTVTSAQKNPTAFYLCASSMSASSYNSPLHFGNGTRLTVT.

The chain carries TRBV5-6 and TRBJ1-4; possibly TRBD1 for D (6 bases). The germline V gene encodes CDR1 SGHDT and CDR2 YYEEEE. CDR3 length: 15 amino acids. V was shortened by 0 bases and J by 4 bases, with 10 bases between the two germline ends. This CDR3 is CASSLGTAYNEKLFF. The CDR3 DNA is TGTGCCAGCAGCTTGGGGACAGCTTATAATGAAAAACTGTTTTTT.

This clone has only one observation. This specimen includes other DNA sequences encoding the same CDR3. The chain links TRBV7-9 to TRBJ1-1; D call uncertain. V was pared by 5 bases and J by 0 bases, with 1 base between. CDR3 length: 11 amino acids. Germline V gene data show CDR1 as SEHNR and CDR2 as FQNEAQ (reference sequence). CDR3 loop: CASSLNTEAFF. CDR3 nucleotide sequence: TGTGCCAGCAGCCTGAACACTGAAGCTTTCTTT.

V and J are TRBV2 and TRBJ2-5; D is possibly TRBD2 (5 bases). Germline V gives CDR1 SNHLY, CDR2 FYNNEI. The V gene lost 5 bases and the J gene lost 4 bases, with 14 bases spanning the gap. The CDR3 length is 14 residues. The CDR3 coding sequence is TGTGCCAGCAGTCGGGGAGCTGGGAGAGAGACCCAGTACTTC. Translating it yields CASSRGAGRETQYF.

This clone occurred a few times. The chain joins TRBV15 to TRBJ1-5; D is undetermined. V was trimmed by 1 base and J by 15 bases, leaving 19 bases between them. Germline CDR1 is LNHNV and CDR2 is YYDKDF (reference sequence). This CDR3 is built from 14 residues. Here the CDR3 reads CATSRVSDGPQRHF. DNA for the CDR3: TGTGCCACCAGCAGAGTGTCGGATGGTCCACAACGGCATTTT.

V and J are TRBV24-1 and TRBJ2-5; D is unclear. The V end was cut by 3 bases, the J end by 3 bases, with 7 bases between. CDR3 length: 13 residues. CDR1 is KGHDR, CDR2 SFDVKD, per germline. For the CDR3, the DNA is TGTGCCACCAGTGATCAGGTAGAAGAGACCCAGTACTTC. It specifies CATSDQVEETQYF.

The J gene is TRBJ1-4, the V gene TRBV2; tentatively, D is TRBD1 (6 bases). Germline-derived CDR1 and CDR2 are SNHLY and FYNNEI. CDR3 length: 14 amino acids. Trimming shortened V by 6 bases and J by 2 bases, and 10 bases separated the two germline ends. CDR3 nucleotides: TGTGCCAGCAGCCTCAGGGGTACTAATGAAAAACTGTTTTTT. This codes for CASSLRGTNEKLFF.

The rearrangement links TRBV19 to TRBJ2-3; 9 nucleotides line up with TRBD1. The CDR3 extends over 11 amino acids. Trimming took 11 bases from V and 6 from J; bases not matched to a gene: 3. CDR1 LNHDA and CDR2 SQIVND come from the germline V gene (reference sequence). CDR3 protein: CASGTGDTQYF. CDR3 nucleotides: TGTGCCTCCGGGACAGGGGATACGCAGTATTTT.

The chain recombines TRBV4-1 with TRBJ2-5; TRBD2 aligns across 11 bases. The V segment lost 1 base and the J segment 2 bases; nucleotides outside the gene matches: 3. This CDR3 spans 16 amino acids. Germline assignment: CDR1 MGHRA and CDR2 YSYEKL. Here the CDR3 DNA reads TGCGCCAGCAGCCAAGGTCTAGCGGGGGGACAAGAGACCCAGTACTTC. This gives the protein CASSQGLAGGQETQYF.

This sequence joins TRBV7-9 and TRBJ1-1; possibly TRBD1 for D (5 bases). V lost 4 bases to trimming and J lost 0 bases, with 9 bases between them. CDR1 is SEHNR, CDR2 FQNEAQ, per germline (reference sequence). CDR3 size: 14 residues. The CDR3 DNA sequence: TGTGCCAGCAGCTGGGGACCCATGAACACTGAAGCTTTCTTT. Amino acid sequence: CASSWGPMNTEAFF.

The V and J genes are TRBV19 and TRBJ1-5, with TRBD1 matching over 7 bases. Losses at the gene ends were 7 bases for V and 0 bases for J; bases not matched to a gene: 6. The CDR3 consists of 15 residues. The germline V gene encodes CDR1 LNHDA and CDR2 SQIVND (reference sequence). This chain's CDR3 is CASKGQSYSNQPQHF. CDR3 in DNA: TGTGCCAGTAAGGGACAGAGCTATAGCAATCAGCCCCAGCATTTT.

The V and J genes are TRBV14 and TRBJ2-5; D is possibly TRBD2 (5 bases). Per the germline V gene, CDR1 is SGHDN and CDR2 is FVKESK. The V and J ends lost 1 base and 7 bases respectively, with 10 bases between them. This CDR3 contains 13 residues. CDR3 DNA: TGTGCCAGCAGCCAAGCGGGATGGCGGACCCAGTACTTC. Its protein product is CASSQAGWRTQYF.

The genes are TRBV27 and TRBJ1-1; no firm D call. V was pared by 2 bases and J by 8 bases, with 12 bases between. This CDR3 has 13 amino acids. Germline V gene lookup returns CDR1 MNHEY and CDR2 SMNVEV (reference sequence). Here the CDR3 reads CASSLLQRGEAFF. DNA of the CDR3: TGTGCCAGCAGTTTACTTCAACGGGGAGAAGCTTTCTTT.

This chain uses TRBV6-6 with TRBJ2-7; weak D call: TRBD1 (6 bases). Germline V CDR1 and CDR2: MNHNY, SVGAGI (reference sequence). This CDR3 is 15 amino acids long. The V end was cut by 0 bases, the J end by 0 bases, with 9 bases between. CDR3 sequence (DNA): TGTGCCAGCAGTTACTCGACAGGTGACTCCTACGAGCAGTACTTC. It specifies CASSYSTGDSYEQYF.

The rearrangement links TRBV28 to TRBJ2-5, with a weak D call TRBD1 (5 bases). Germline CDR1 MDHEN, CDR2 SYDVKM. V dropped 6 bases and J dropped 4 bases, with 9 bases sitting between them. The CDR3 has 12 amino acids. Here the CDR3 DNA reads TGTGCCAGCAGCCGACAGCGAGAGACCCAGTACTTC. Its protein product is CASSRQRETQYF. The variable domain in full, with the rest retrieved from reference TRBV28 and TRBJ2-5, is DVKVTQSSRYLVKRTGEKVFLECVQDMDHENMFWYRQDPGLGLRLIYFSYDVKMKEKGDIPEGYSVSREKKERFSLILESASTNQTSMYLCASSRQRETQYFGPGTRLLVL.

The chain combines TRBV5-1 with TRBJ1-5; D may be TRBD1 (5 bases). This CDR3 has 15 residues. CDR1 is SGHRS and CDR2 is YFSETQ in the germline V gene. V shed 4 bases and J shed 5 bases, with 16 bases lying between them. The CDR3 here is CASSRGQGSDQPQHF. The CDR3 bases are TGCGCCAGCAGCCGGGGCCAGGGTTCGGATCAGCCCCAGCATTTT. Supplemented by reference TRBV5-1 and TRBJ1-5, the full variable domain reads KAGVTQTPRYLIKTRGQQVTLSCSPISGHRSVSWYQQTPGQGLQFLFEYFSETQRNKGNFPGRFSGRQFSNSRSEMNVSTLELGDSALYLCASSRGQGSDQPQHFGDGTRLSIL.

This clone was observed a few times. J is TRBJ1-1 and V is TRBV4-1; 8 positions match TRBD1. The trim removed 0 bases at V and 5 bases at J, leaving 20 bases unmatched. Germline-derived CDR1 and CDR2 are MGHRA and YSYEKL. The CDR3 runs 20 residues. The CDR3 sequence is CASSQDYFSGTGFSRTEAFF. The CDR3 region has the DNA TGCGCCAGCAGCCAAGATTATTTTTCTGGGACAGGATTTTCACGAACTGAAGCTTTCTTT.

This CDR3 reads CASTQRQGSYGYTF. DNA of the CDR3: TGTGCCAGTACCCAAAGGCAGGGGAGCTATGGCTACACCTTC. V is TRBV19 and J is TRBJ1-2, with D possibly matching TRBD1 (6 bases). CDR1 is LNHDA, CDR2 SQIVND, per germline (reference sequence). V gave up 7 bases and J gave up 4 bases, with 16 bases separating them. The CDR3 spans 14 residues.